Below, 23 T cell receptor beta chains from the same sample are listed, as sequenced in a study of T cell repertoires in cytomegalovirus infection (dated by TCRdb to the late 2010s). The sample was run on an Illumina HiSeq 1500. TCRdb reanalyzed the raw reads on its own, using fastp at Q25 for trimming and MiXCR for clone calling, and kept in-frame beta chains. Each entry merges the rows of one CDR3 protein and shows their most common DNA and genes. The sample table holds around 450,000 distinct CDR3 sequences, of which roughly 30% were seen once. Roughly an eighth of the sample is in the top ten clones. What was sequenced was PBMCs. Receptor source: a human donor in good health (CMV status not recorded). Some clones in this sample may be carry-over from other donors' samples.

This clonotype was detected only a few times. The CDR3 DNA is TGTGCCAGCAGGCCGGCCCCAGGGGGGTATGGCTACACCTTC. Amino acids: CASRPAPGGYGYTF. The chain combines TRBV28 with TRBJ1-2; TRBD1 aligns across 7 bases. The CDR3 runs to 14 residues. V lost 6 bases to trimming and J lost 5 bases; unmatched junction nucleotides: 9. Germline V gene lookup returns CDR1 MDHEN and CDR2 SYDVKM.

The table lists this clonotype with many counts. The chain joins TRBV12-3 or TRBV12-4 to TRBJ2-1, with TRBD1 matching 11 bases. After removal of 5 bases from V and 3 bases from J, the junction contained 6 bases not matched to a gene. The CDR3 contains 16 residues. The CDR3 region has the DNA TGTGCCAGCAGTCAGGACAGGGGGCGCATCTACAATGAGCAGTTCTTC. Protein: CASSQDRGRIYNEQFF.

This chain joins TRBV24-1 and TRBJ2-5, with D tentatively TRBD2 (6 bases). The germline gives CDR1 KGHDR, CDR2 SFDVKD. The CDR3 spans 12 residues. Deletions cut 9 bases from V and 5 bases from J, with 12 bases between. CDR3 in amino acids: CATGGTGETQYF. Here the CDR3 DNA reads TGTGCCACCGGGGGGACGGGGGAGACCCAGTACTTC.

V and J are TRBV6-2 or TRBV6-3 and TRBJ1-4; D gene ambiguous. CDR1 and CDR2 from the germline V gene are MNHEY and SVGEGT. The CDR3 totals 14 residues. V lost 5 bases to trimming and J lost 8 bases, with 15 bases between them. The CDR3 sequence: CASSPQDPEEKLFF. The CDR3 DNA sequence: TGTGCCAGCAGTCCTCAGGACCCTGAAGAAAAACTGTTTTTT.

This rearrangement joins TRBV7-2 to TRBJ2-1; D assignment may be TRBD1 or TRBD2 (5 bases each). The V end was cut by 3 bases, the J end by 0 bases, with 12 bases between. Germline assignment: CDR1 SGHTA and CDR2 FQGNSA. The CDR3 runs to 16 residues. The CDR3 loop is CASSLGVLSSYNEQFF. The DNA for the CDR3 is TGTGCCAGCAGCTTGGGGGTCCTATCCTCCTACAATGAGCAGTTCTTC.

The V gene is TRBV10-3, the J gene TRBJ1-5, with D perhaps TRBD1 (5 bases). V dropped 4 bases and J dropped 0 bases, with 16 bases sitting between them. The germline CDR1 and CDR2 sequences are ENHRY and SYGVKD. The CDR3 spans 17 residues. This chain's CDR3 is CAISASKEGPSNQPQHF. Here the CDR3 DNA reads TGTGCCATCAGTGCTTCAAAGGAGGGGCCTAGCAATCAGCCCCAGCATTTT.

The CDR3 DNA follows: TGTGCCAGCAGTCTAGCTTTTCGGGAGGGCTACACCTTC. This gives the protein CASSLAFREGYTF. The V and J genes are TRBV28 and TRBJ1-2; D remains unclear. Germline assignment: CDR1 MDHEN and CDR2 SYDVKM. The CDR3 is 13 amino acids. Trimming removed 5 bases from V and 8 bases from J, with 15 bases in between.

This chain links TRBV6-1 with TRBJ2-3; 10 bases match TRBD2. The V gene end was trimmed by 3 bases and the J gene end by 3 bases; junction bases not matched to a gene: 6. The CDR3 length is 16 residues. CDR1 is MNHNS, CDR2 SASEGT, per germline. As DNA, the CDR3 is TGTGCCAGCAGTGACTTACTAGCGGGGTTGACAGATACGCAGTATTTT. Its protein product is CASSDLLAGLTDTQYF.

This clonotype has more than one count but fewer than ten. V and J are TRBV27 and TRBJ1-2, with 9 bases aligning to TRBD1. CDR3 length: 14 residues. V lost 3 bases, J lost 6 bases, and 5 bases stayed unmatched. Germline lookup yields CDR1 MNHEY and CDR2 SMNVEV (reference sequence). The chain's CDR3 is CASSFSGTGNGYTF. In DNA, the CDR3 is TGTGCCAGCAGTTTCTCAGGGACAGGGAATGGCTACACCTTC.

This clonotype was detected only a few times. The V call is TRBV29-1, the J call TRBJ1-2; 11 nucleotides match TRBD1. The CDR3 is made up of 14 amino acids. Germline CDR1 SQVTM, CDR2 ANQGSEA. V lost 3 bases to trimming and J lost 4 bases; unmatched junction nucleotides: 4. CDR3 in DNA: TGCAGCGTTGAGGACAGGGGGCAAGTCTATGGCTACACCTTC. Translation: CSVEDRGQVYGYTF.

This clonotype has only a few counts. The gene calls are TRBV7-9 and TRBJ2-3, with D tentatively TRBD1 (5 bases). From germline, CDR1 is SEHNR and CDR2 FQNEAQ (reference sequence). V shed 1 base and J shed 3 bases, with 8 bases lying between them. The CDR3 extends over 14 amino acids. CDR3 in amino acids: CASSLEGRTDTQYF. The CDR3 nucleotides read TGTGCCAGCAGCTTAGAGGGGCGGACAGATACGCAGTATTTT.

The chain has TRBV19 and TRBJ1-1, with 7 bases lining up with TRBD1. V lost 6 bases, J lost 0 bases, and 4 bases stayed unmatched. Germline lookup yields CDR1 LNHDA and CDR2 SQIVND (reference sequence). The CDR3 has 14 amino acids. In DNA form, the CDR3 reads TGTGCCAGTAGGGACAGGACCATGAACACTGAAGCTTTCTTT. Translated: CASRDRTMNTEAFF.

The chain uses TRBV19 and TRBJ1-1; D remains ambiguous. The germline V and J ends were trimmed by 11 bases and 0 bases, with 13 bases remaining between them. The CDR3 spans 13 residues. Germline-derived CDR1 and CDR2 are LNHDA and SQIVND (reference sequence). CDR3 nucleotides: TGTGCCGGTACTGACACCTTGAACACTGAAGCTTTCTTT. Its protein product is CAGTDTLNTEAFF.

Worth noting for this clonotype: Lacking the conserved final phenylalanine or tryptophan, this CDR3 likely reflects a read error. The chain couples TRBV7-8 to TRBJ2-7; no definite D call. Trimming shortened V by 5 bases and J by 2 bases, and 13 bases separated the two germline ends. The CDR3 sequence is 14 residues long. CDR1 is SGHVS and CDR2 is FQNEAQ in the germline V gene. The CDR3 DNA follows: TGTGCCAGCAGCCCCCGTGAGGATCCCTACGAGCAGTACTTA. Amino acid sequence: CASSPREDPYEQYL.

The chain couples TRBV27 to TRBJ2-1, with TRBD2 matching 11 bases. This CDR3 is built from 17 residues. Germline V CDR1 and CDR2: MNHEY, SMNVEV (reference sequence). Trimming cost V 5 bases and J 4 bases; bases outside gene matches: 10. The CDR3: CASSPTSGGSDYNEQFF. Written as DNA, the CDR3 is TGTGCCAGCAGTCCTACTAGCGGGGGCTCGGATTACAATGAGCAGTTCTTC.

This clonotype has just a few counts. The J gene is TRBJ2-1, the V gene TRBV7-6; TRBD1 might be the D (6 bases). Trimming stripped 4 bases from V and 3 bases from J, with 13 bases between. From germline, CDR1 is SGHVS and CDR2 FNYEAQ. The CDR3 consists of 15 residues. The CDR3 here is CASSSTTGFYNEQFF. CDR3 DNA sequence: TGTGCCAGCAGCTCGACTACAGGGTTCTACAATGAGCAGTTCTTC.

This clonotype was seen ten or more times. The rearrangement links TRBV7-6 to TRBJ2-7, with 7 bases identical to TRBD1. The ends lost 1 base at V and 3 bases at J; junction bases unmatched: 3. CDR1 is SGHVS and CDR2 is FNYEAQ in the germline V gene. The CDR3 is 14 residues long. In nucleotides, the CDR3 is TGTGCCAGCAGCTTAGAACAGGGGTTCTACGAGCAGTACTTC. This codes for CASSLEQGFYEQYF.

The chain uses TRBV6-2 or TRBV6-3 and TRBJ2-1, with D uncertain. Germline values: CDR1 MNHEY, CDR2 SVGEGT. With 2 bases removed from V and 6 bases from J, the gap between germline ends came to 14 bases. This CDR3 comprises 15 residues. The DNA for the CDR3 is TGTGCCAGCAGTTACCGGCCTCACCGCGCCAATGAGCAGTTCTTC. Encoded protein: CASSYRPHRANEQFF.

The chain combines TRBV12-3 or TRBV12-4 with TRBJ2-4; D is uncertain. The CDR3 covers 16 residues. Deletions cut 1 base from V and 3 bases from J, with 13 bases between. The CDR3 reads CASSLVATAGKNIQYF. As DNA, the CDR3 is TGTGCCAGCAGTTTAGTAGCCACGGCAGGCAAAAACATTCAGTACTTC.

V gene TRBV7-6 combines with J gene TRBJ1-2; TRBD1 matches 8 bases. This CDR3 is 13 amino acids long. Per germline, CDR1 SGHVS and CDR2 FNYEAQ. Trimming removed 1 base from V and 9 bases from J; junction bases left unmatched: 4. CDR3 loop: CASSLVTGDSYTF. CDR3 nucleotides: TGTGCCAGCAGCTTAGTGACAGGGGATAGCTACACCTTC.

The rearrangement links TRBV10-3 to TRBJ1-1, with a weak D call TRBD1 (5 bases). The germline V and J ends were trimmed by 0 bases and 8 bases, with 22 bases remaining between them. This CDR3 has 17 residues. CDR1 and CDR2 from the germline V gene are ENHRY and SYGVKD. In nucleotides, the CDR3 is TGTGCCATCAGTGAGTCGATTAGTAGGGCAGGGCGTCAAGAAGCTTTCTTT. Translated, it gives CAISESISRAGRQEAFF.

In this sample, this clonotype turned up many times. The chain couples TRBV7-2 to TRBJ2-7; D possibly corresponds to TRBD1 (6 bases). The CDR3 has 14 amino acids. The V and J ends lost 3 bases and 3 bases respectively, with 12 bases between them. The germline CDR1 and CDR2 sequences are SGHTA and FQGNSA. The CDR3 reads CASSLGDIDYEQYF. The CDR3 nucleotides are TGTGCCAGCAGCTTGGGGGACATCGACTACGAGCAGTACTTC.

A word on this clonotype: Being one base from a much bigger clone, this may be a read error. It is likely a read error, because the conserved phenylalanine at the end of the CDR3 is missing. This sequence joins TRBV12-3 or TRBV12-4 and TRBJ2-3; the D gene is possibly TRBD1 (6 bases). V dropped 7 bases and J dropped 4 bases, with 18 bases sitting between them. This CDR3 spans 15 amino acids. In DNA form, the CDR3 reads TGTGCCAGCACCCCCCGAGGGGGACCGGCAGATACGCAGTATTCT. Protein product: CASTPRGGPADTQYS.